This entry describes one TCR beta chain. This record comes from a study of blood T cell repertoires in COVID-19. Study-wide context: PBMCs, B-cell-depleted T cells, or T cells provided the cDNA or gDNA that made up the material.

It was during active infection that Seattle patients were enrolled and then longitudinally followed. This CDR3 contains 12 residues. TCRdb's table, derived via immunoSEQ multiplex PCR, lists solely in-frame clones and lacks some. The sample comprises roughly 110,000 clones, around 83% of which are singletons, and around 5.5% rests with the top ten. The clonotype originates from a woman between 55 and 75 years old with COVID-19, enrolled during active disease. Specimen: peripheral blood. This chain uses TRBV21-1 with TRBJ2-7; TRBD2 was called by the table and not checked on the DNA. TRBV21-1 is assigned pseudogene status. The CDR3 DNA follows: TGTGCCATTGGGAGGGGCGCCTACGAGCAGTACTTC. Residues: CAIGRGAYEQYF.